This passage covers 20 T cell receptor beta chains from one sample sequenced in a study of tumor-infiltrating lymphocytes in primary liver carcinoma. TCR beta cDNA was prepared out of around 460 ng total RNA by means of a constant-region primer. Each TCR beta library was derived from three nested multiplex PCR rounds that employed slightly modified ARM-PCR. The first two PCR rounds, roughly 10 cycles each, used TRBV1-TRBV30 forward primers and a C-beta reverse primer. TCRdb ran MiXCR on the multiplex PCR reads and lists one entry per CDR3 protein. The table has about 20,000 distinct CDR3 sequences, 70% to 90% seen once; the top ten hold roughly a third. Unsorted bulk tissue, roughly 19-33 mg of it, served as the source for co-extraction of RNA and DNA. The specimen was liver tumor tissue from sampling region 2. Regarding subset: tumor region T2, inferior pole. The receptor source for this set is a woman between 25 and 40 years old with primary liver carcinoma and hepatitis B virus infection.

On this clonotype: This CDR3 is missing its conserved last phenylalanine or tryptophan, likely due to a read error. The DNA is left out, because the CDR3 cannot be placed on it with certainty; the CDR3 is given as TCRdb lists it. The V call is TRBV24-1, the J call TRBJ2-1; the D call TRBD1 from the table was never checked on the DNA. Counting both end residues, the CDR3 totals 15 amino acids. Germline CDR1 reads KGHDR; CDR2 reads SFDVKD. CDR3 loop: CATSDSGTDRWDHFL.

As for this clonotype: At one end, the junction sequence differs from germline, possibly due to a read error. The chain is built from TRBV11-2 and TRBJ2-2; TRBD1 might be the D (6 bases). The CDR3 spans 15 residues. The germline CDR1 and CDR2 sequences are SGHAT and FQNNGV. The CDR3 nucleotides are TGTGCCAGCAGCTTAGGACAGGTTTTCACCGGGGACCTGTTTTTT. It encodes CASSLGQVFTGDLFF.

Comments on this clonotype: The germline gene is not matched at one end of the junction; a read error may be the cause. V gene TRBV29-1 combines with J gene TRBJ1-1; D is undetermined. The CDR3 runs 13 residues. CDR1 is SQVTM, CDR2 ANQGSEA, per germline. CDR3 nucleotides: TGCAGCGTTCTCAGCGGGAGTATCACTGAAACTTTCTTT. Translating it yields CSVLSGSITETFF.

Details on this clonotype: A read error is likely, as this CDR3 ends without the conserved phenylalanine or tryptophan. The chain employs TRBV28 and TRBJ1-6, with D uncertain. The CDR3 sequence is 14 residues long. Germline CDR1 and CDR2: MDHEN and SYDVKM. The V gene lost 9 bases and the J gene lost 9 bases, with 18 bases spanning the gap. The CDR3 sequence is CARSELSGASPLHL. The CDR3 DNA reads TGTGCCAGGAGTGAACTATCCGGAGCTTCACCCCTCCACCTT.

Concerning this clonotype itself: A read error may produce the germline difference seen at one junction end. The genes are TRBV11-2 and TRBJ1-1; D remains ambiguous. The CDR3 spans 14 residues. From germline, CDR1 is SGHAT and CDR2 FQNNGV. CDR3 bases: TGTGCCAGCAGATATACCGGGGAGAGGGCTGAAGCCTTCTTT. It yields the protein CASRYTGERAEAFF.

Worth noting for this clonotype: One end of the junction varies from germline; a read error may be responsible. This chain uses TRBV6-2 or TRBV6-3 with TRBJ2-7; D may be TRBD1 or TRBD2 (5 bases each). The germline V gene encodes CDR1 MNHEY and CDR2 SVGEGT. This CDR3 has 13 amino acids. The CDR3: CDSSHSEVGEQHF. The CDR3 nucleotides are TGTGACAGCAGTCACTCGGAGGTAGGGGAGCAGCACTTC.

Comment on this clonotype: At one boundary the junction diverges from the germline segment, which might be a read error. The chain employs TRBV5-4 and TRBJ2-3, with 10 nucleotides matching TRBD2. The CDR3 contains 18 residues. Germline loops: CDR1 SGHNT, CDR2 YYREEE (reference sequence). For the CDR3, the DNA is TGTGTCAGCAGTGACCCGGCGGCTAGCGGGAGTCGGACAGATATGCAGTATTTT. Translating gives CVSSDPAASGSRTDMQYF. The whole variable domain, filled in from reference TRBV5-4 and TRBJ2-3, reads ETGVTQSPTHLIKTRGQQVTLRCSSQSGHNTVSWYQQALGQGPQFIFQYYREEENGRGNFPPRFSGLQFPNYSSELNVNALELDDSALYLCVSSDPAASGSRTDMQYFGPGTRLTVL.

About this clonotype: This may come from a read error, since a much larger clone is one base off. This chain connects TRBV4-2 to TRBJ2-1; a possible D gene is TRBD1 (5 bases). Trimming pared 0 bases from V and 4 bases from J, leaving 10 bases between. CDR1 and CDR2 from the germline V gene are LGHNA and YNFKEQ. The CDR3 has 15 amino acids. The CDR3 DNA reads TGTGCCAGCAGCCAAGAGATAGACAGATACAATGAGCAGTTCTTC. Residues: CASSQEIDRYNEQFF.

To note about this clonotype: Sequence at one end of the junction differs from germline and may be a read error. The chain carries TRBV6-5 and TRBJ2-5, with TRBD1 as a possible D gene (5 bases). The germline V gene has CDR1 MNHEY and CDR2 SVGAGI. CDR3 length: 14 amino acids. CDR3 loop: CDSSYSIGLETQYF. The CDR3 DNA is TGCGACAGCAGTTACTCGATAGGGCTAGAGACCCAGTACTTC.

This clonotype was detected many times. A much larger clone lies a single base off, so this may be a read error. V is TRBV30 and J is TRBJ2-3; D is unclear. This CDR3 contains 13 residues. V was cut by 0 bases and J by 5 bases, with 9 bases left in between. The germline V gene encodes CDR1 GTSNPN and CDR2 SVGIG (reference sequence). CDR3 coding DNA: TGTGCCTGGAGTGTCGATTGGGGAGATACGCAGTATTTT. This translates into CAWSVDWGDTQYF.

For this clonotype: Lacking the conserved final phenylalanine or tryptophan, this CDR3 likely reflects a read error. No DNA is shown, since the ends of the CDR3 on it are uncertain; the CDR3 is the one TCRdb lists. The chain links TRBV6-5 to TRBJ1-6; the table calls TRBD1, which could not be checked here. The CDR3 is 15 amino acids long, termini counted. Germline V gives CDR1 MNHEY, CDR2 SVGAGI. CDR3 amino acids: CASRERSAPLSPLDI.

As regards this clonotype: Sequence at one end of the junction differs from germline and may be a read error. The chain is built from TRBV6-5 and TRBJ2-5; 9 nucleotides match TRBD1. CDR3 length: 13 residues. In germline, CDR1 is MNHEY, CDR2 SVGAGI. The CDR3 region is CASSTDRGLTQHF. The CDR3 coding sequence is TGTGCCAGCAGTACCGACAGGGGGTTGACCCAACACTTC.

To note about this clonotype: At one end, the junction sequence differs from germline, possibly due to a read error. The chain has TRBV9 and TRBJ2-5, with 8 bases that match TRBD2. This CDR3 is 15 amino acids long. In germline, CDR1 is SGDLS, CDR2 YYNGEE. The CDR3 nucleotides are TGTGCCAGCAGCGTAGGGGGGACTAGGGGTGAGACCCGGTACTTC. Its translation: CASSVGGTRGETRYF.

This clonotype is classed as medium-sized. The chain carries TRBV6-1 and TRBJ2-1, with D possibly being TRBD2 (5 bases). Germline CDR1 MNHNS, CDR2 SASEGT. This CDR3 is 15 amino acids long. The V and J ends lost 3 bases and 3 bases respectively, with 12 bases between them. The CDR3 sequence is CASSDGGRDYNEQFF. CDR3 coding DNA: TGTGCCAGCAGTGACGGCGGACGGGACTACAATGAGCAGTTCTTC.

The rearrangement uses TRBV12-3 or TRBV12-4 and TRBJ2-2, with D tentatively TRBD1 (6 bases). The CDR3 totals 15 residues. The CDR3 DNA reads as TGTGTCAACCGGGTGTGGGACACGAACACCGGGGAGCTGTTTTTT. Translated, it gives CVNRVWDTNTGELFF.

Details on this clonotype: Compared with germline, one end of the junction differs, possibly owing to a read error. Here the CDR3 reads CASSQDVAGARDEQFF. As DNA, the CDR3 is TGCGCCAGCAGCCAAGACGTAGCGGGAGCGAGAGATGAACAGTTCTTC. V and J are TRBV4-3 and TRBJ2-1; 9 bases are a match to TRBD2. The CDR3 is 16 amino acids. The germline V gene encodes CDR1 LGHNA and CDR2 YSLEER.

As regards this clonotype: Germline is not matched at one junction end, which may reflect a read error. V and J are TRBV6-5 and TRBJ2-2; TRBD1 agrees at 8 bases. The CDR3 is 15 residues long. The germline CDR1 and CDR2 sequences are MNHEY and SVGAGI. The CDR3, as DNA: TGTGCCAGCAGTCCGCGGACAGGGTTTGCCGGGGACCTGTTTTTT. Translating gives CASSPRTGFAGDLFF.

Turning to this clonotype: The junction and the germline gene differ at one end; a read error may be behind it. The chain joins TRBV13 to TRBJ1-1, with D perhaps TRBD1 (6 bases). The germline gives CDR1 PRHDT, CDR2 FYEKMQ (reference sequence). The CDR3 is 17 residues long. The CDR3 protein is CASSLGGFGTGGTKALF. DNA of the CDR3: TGTGCCAGCAGCTTAGGAGGGTTTGGTACTGGGGGCACTAAAGCTTTATTT.

Comment on this clonotype: The junction departs from germline at one end; a sequencing error may be responsible. The chain recombines TRBV5-4 with TRBJ2-3; D unclear. The CDR3 extends over 17 amino acids. Germline V gene data show CDR1 as SGHNT and CDR2 as YYREEE (reference sequence). The CDR3 DNA is TGCGCCAGCAGCGTAGACGGACGCCCTCCACCCACAGATACGGAGTATTTT. Its protein is CASSVDGRPPPTDTEYF. Filled out from reference TRBV5-4 and TRBJ2-3, the complete variable domain reads ETGVTQSPTHLIKTRGQQVTLRCSSQSGHNTVSWYQQALGQGPQFIFQYYREEENGRGNFPPRFSGLQFPNYSSELNVNALELDDSALYLCASSVDGRPPPTDTEYFGPGTRLTVL.

Notes on this clonotype: A junction boundary mismatches the germline segment, possibly from a read error. The chain employs TRBV28 and TRBJ2-1; D call uncertain. CDR1 is MDHEN and CDR2 is SYDVKM in the germline V gene. This CDR3 comprises 12 residues. The CDR3 reads CVSSFDEFEQFF. The DNA of the CDR3 is TGTGTCAGCAGTTTTGATGAATTTGAGCAGTTCTTC.